The TCR beta chain under discussion was sequenced for a study of cytomegalovirus exposure and HLA in healthy donors. PCR was performed using 60 Vbeta and 13 Jbeta primers. Assay: immunoSEQ multiplex PCR; the TCRdb copy retains only in-frame clones and omits some. The table lists about 25,000 clones, more than 70% of them singletons. This CDR3 is 14 amino acids long. Germline CDR1 reads SGHRS; CDR2 reads YFSETQ. Trimming at V came to 5 bases and at J to 10 bases, leaving 10 bases not matched to a gene. V and J are TRBV5-1 and TRBJ2-1; 9 nucleotides match TRBD2. The clonotype comes from a male donor in good health and CMV-seronegative. The sequencing sample was made of PBMCs. The CDR3, as DNA: TGCGCCAGCAGATTAGCGGGGGAGGCACACGAGCAGTTCTTC. It codes for CASRLAGEAHEQFF.